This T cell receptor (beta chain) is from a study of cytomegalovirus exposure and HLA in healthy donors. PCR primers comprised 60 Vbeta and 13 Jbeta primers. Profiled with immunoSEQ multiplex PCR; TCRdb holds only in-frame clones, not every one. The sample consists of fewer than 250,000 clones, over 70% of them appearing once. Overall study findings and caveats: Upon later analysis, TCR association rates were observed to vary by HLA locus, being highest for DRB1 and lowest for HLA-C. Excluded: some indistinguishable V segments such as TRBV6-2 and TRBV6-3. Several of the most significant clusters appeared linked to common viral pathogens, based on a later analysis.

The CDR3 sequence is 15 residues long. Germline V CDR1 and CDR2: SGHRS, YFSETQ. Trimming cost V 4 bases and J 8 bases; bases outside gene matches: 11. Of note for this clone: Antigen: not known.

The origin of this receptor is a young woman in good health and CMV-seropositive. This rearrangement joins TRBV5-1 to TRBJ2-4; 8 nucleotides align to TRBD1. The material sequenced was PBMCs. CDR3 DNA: TGCGCCAGCAGCGGACTGCAGGGGGCCCAGGACATTCAGTACTTC. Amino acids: CASSGLQGAQDIQYF.